This T cell receptor (beta chain) was sequenced during a study of radiation and T cells in renal cell carcinoma. V was pared by 2 bases and J by 8 bases, with 12 bases between. CDR3 length equals 14 residues. Germline loops: CDR1 SGHVS, CDR2 FQNEAQ. The time point: blood 4 weeks post-SBRT, at nephrectomy. Treatment specified: 15 Gy SBRT to primary tumor, nephrectomy 4 weeks later. This clone was observed a few times. Data came from immunoSEQ multiplex PCR; TCRdb stores just in-frame clones and leaves some out. The sample shows roughly 170,000 clones, about 87% of them seen only once. The sequencing here drew on blood, taken from a patient whose treatment included radiotherapy and nephrectomy. The TCR originated in a woman between 50 and 59 years old with renal cell carcinoma. The chain recombines TRBV7-8 with TRBJ1-4, with D tentatively TRBD1 (5 bases). CDR3 in DNA: TGTGCCAGCAGCTTAATAGTCGGGGCCGAAAAACTGTTTTTT. It encodes CASSLIVGAEKLFF.